Below are 32 T cell receptor beta chains sequenced from a single sample in a study of cytomegalovirus exposure and HLA in healthy donors. Vbeta (60) and Jbeta (13) primers were used in the PCR. Here immunoSEQ multiplex PCR was the method, and the copy in TCRdb shows in-frame clones only, minus some. Found here are tens of thousands of clones; the top ten clones hold around 3.7%. Sequenced: PBMCs. These receptors all stem from a male donor in good health and CMV-seronegative.

CDR3 coding DNA: TGTGCCAGCAGCTTTAGGGACAGGGGGAACACTGAAGCTTTCTTT. Its translation: CASSFRDRGNTEAFF. The rearrangement uses TRBV7-8 and TRBJ1-1, with TRBD1 matching over 10 bases. The V segment lost 3 bases and the J segment 1 base; nucleotides outside the gene matches: 2. Germline-derived CDR1 and CDR2 are SGHVS and FQNEAQ. The CDR3 extends over 15 amino acids.

The chain combines TRBV19 with TRBJ2-3, with TRBD1 as a possible D gene (5 bases). V lost 5 bases, J lost 6 bases, and 12 bases lay in between. This CDR3 has 13 residues. Germline values: CDR1 LNHDA, CDR2 SQIVND (reference sequence). The CDR3 DNA is TGTGCCAGTAGTCGGACACACCAGGATACGCAGTATTTT. It specifies CASSRTHQDTQYF.

V usage is TRBV28 and J usage is TRBJ2-2, with TRBD2 identical over 8 bases. From germline, CDR1 is MDHEN and CDR2 SYDVKM. The length of the CDR3 is 16 residues. J gave up 5 bases and V 2 bases, and 7 bases lay outside the gene matches. The CDR3 here is CASSLEGAGGTGELFF. Here the CDR3 DNA reads TGTGCCAGCAGTTTAGAAGGGGCGGGAGGAACCGGGGAGCTGTTTTTT.

The V gene is TRBV28, the J gene TRBJ2-7, with 13 bases lining up with TRBD2. Germline lookup yields CDR1 MDHEN and CDR2 SYDVKM. V lost 2 bases and J lost 6; bases outside the gene matches: 4. This CDR3 is built from 15 residues. CDR3 nucleotides: TGTGCCAGCAGTTTAGGAGGGACTAGCGGGATCGAGCAGTACTTC. Translated: CASSLGGTSGIEQYF. The full variable domain, completed using reference TRBV28 and TRBJ2-7, is DVKVTQSSRYLVKRTGEKVFLECVQDMDHENMFWYRQDPGLGLRLIYFSYDVKMKEKGDIPEGYSVSREKKERFSLILESASTNQTSMYLCASSLGGTSGIEQYFGPGTRLTVT.

The rearrangement links TRBV28 to TRBJ2-7; 7 bases are a match to TRBD2. Germline-derived CDR1 and CDR2 are MDHEN and SYDVKM. The V gene end was trimmed by 8 bases and the J gene end by 4 bases; junction bases not matched to a gene: 8. The CDR3 has 13 amino acids. This chain's CDR3 is CASLAGAVYEQYF. DNA for the CDR3: TGTGCCAGCTTGGCGGGAGCTGTTTACGAGCAGTACTTC.

Written as DNA, the CDR3 is TGCAGCGTTGGAGATTTGGAGGGGACAGATACGCAGTATTTT. This encodes CSVGDLEGTDTQYF. The rearrangement uses TRBV29-1 and TRBJ2-3, with a weak D call TRBD2 (6 bases). The germline CDR1 and CDR2 sequences are SQVTM and ANQGSEA. V shed 4 bases and J shed 3 bases, with 14 bases lying between them. The CDR3 has 14 amino acids.

A remark on this clone: An end of the junction differs from the germline gene, which may be a read error. V gene TRBV27 combines with J gene TRBJ1-1; weak D call: TRBD1 (6 bases). Germline values: CDR1 MNHEY, CDR2 SMNVEV (reference sequence). This CDR3 contains 16 residues. CDR3 nucleotides: TGTGCCAGCAGTCCTCCCTTCCAGGGGAAGAACACTGAAGATTTCTTT. As protein: CASSPPFQGKNTEDFF.

DNA of the CDR3: TGTGCCAGCAGCGAGATGGACACTGAAGCTTTCTTT. Translating gives CASSEMDTEAFF. The chain uses TRBV28 and TRBJ1-1, with D unresolved. Germline V gene sequence: CDR1 MDHEN, CDR2 SYDVKM. The CDR3 loop spans 12 amino acids. Between the trimmed V and J ends, which lost 6 bases and 3 bases, there was a span of 8 bases.

This rearrangement joins TRBV18 to TRBJ1-1, with TRBD1 matching over 7 bases. CDR3 length: 14 residues. Per the germline V gene, CDR1 is KGHSH and CDR2 is LQKENI. V gave up 4 bases and J gave up 4 bases; unmatched junction bases: 6. This CDR3 is CASSRTAGGTEAFF. In nucleotides, the CDR3 is TGTGCCAGCTCACGAACAGCAGGGGGCACTGAAGCTTTCTTT.

The J gene is TRBJ2-5, the V gene TRBV6-6; 8 bases match TRBD1. V dropped 5 bases and J dropped 4; count of bases not matched to a gene: 6. Germline CDR1 reads MNHNY; CDR2 reads SVGAGI (reference sequence). This CDR3 is 14 amino acids long. The CDR3 loop is CASSPTGERETQYF. The CDR3 DNA follows: TGTGCCAGCAGTCCGACAGGGGAGAGAGAGACCCAGTACTTC.

This rearrangement joins TRBV7-2 to TRBJ1-6; D not certain. Trimming took off 1 base at V and 9 bases at J, with 7 bases between the two ends. The CDR3 covers 13 residues. The germline V gene has CDR1 SGHTA and CDR2 FQGNSA. The CDR3 sequence: CASSLGQASPLHF. CDR3 nucleotide sequence: TGTGCCAGCAGCTTAGGGCAGGCTTCACCCCTCCACTTT.

The V and J genes are TRBV30 and TRBJ1-2, with a weak D call TRBD1 (5 bases). Germline V gives CDR1 GTSNPN, CDR2 SVGIG (reference sequence). The CDR3 totals 16 residues. The V and J ends lost 2 bases and 0 bases respectively, with 16 bases between them. The CDR3 sequence: CAWSPLGGSSNYGYTF. The CDR3 nucleotides are TGTGCCTGGAGTCCCCTTGGGGGGTCGTCTAACTATGGCTACACCTTC.

The V and J genes are TRBV5-1 and TRBJ2-1, with 7 bases that match TRBD2. V lost 1 base, J lost 0 bases, and 1 base stayed unmatched. In germline, CDR1 is SGHRS, CDR2 YFSETQ. The CDR3 covers 15 residues. CDR3 nucleotides: TGCGCCAGCAGCTTGAGCGGGATCTCCTACAATGAGCAGTTCTTC. Its translation is CASSLSGISYNEQFF.

This chain joins TRBV7-2 and TRBJ2-1; 10 positions match TRBD2. The CDR3 loop spans 15 amino acids. Looked up from germline, CDR1 is SGHTA and CDR2 is FQGNSA. Unmatched junction bases numbered 7, after V lost 7 bases and J lost 4 bases. CDR3 protein: CASNEGLANYNEQFF. The CDR3 region has the DNA TGTGCCAGCAACGAGGGACTAGCGAATTACAATGAGCAGTTCTTC.

The V and J genes are TRBV2 and TRBJ2-1, with TRBD2 as a possible D gene (6 bases). V was cut by 10 bases and J by 5 bases, with 24 bases left in between. The V gene's germline CDR1 is SNHLY and CDR2 FYNNEI. The CDR3 sequence is 16 residues long. CDR3 residues: CATKGWDTSKDNEQFF. The CDR3 DNA is TGTGCCACGAAGGGATGGGATACTAGCAAAGACAATGAGCAGTTCTTC.

J is TRBJ2-2 and V is TRBV5-1; 11 nucleotides line up with TRBD2. Germline assignment: CDR1 SGHRS and CDR2 YFSETQ. After removal of 2 bases from V and 5 bases from J, the junction contained 5 bases not matched to a gene. The CDR3 extends over 16 amino acids. CDR3 loop: CASSLTSGRSTGELFF. The CDR3 nucleotides read TGCGCCAGCAGCTTAACTAGCGGGAGATCGACCGGGGAGCTGTTTTTT.

V usage is TRBV28 and J usage is TRBJ1-2; 10 nucleotides agree with TRBD1. V was clipped by 7 bases and J by 4 bases; unmatched bases: 6. The CDR3 contains 14 residues. The germline CDR1 and CDR2 sequences are MDHEN and SYDVKM. The CDR3 reads CASTLGDRGYGYTF. CDR3 coding DNA: TGTGCCAGCACCCTAGGGGACAGGGGCTATGGCTACACCTTC.

This rearrangement joins TRBV30 to TRBJ2-5, with 9 bases fitting TRBD1. Germline CDR1 GTSNPN, CDR2 SVGIG (reference sequence). Trimming removed 8 bases from V and 4 bases from J; junction bases left unmatched: 11. This CDR3 contains 14 residues. The CDR3 nucleotides are TGTGCCGCCACCGGGACAGGGTTTCGAGAGACCCAGTACTTC. It is translated as CAATGTGFRETQYF.

The chain has TRBV7-9 and TRBJ2-1; TRBD2 agrees at 7 bases. The CDR3 covers 17 residues. CDR1 is SEHNR, CDR2 FQNEAQ, per germline (reference sequence). V trimming: 5 bases; J trimming: 7 bases; junction bases outside the gene matches: 17. The CDR3 DNA reads TGTGCCAGCAGCCCGTCGATTAGAGCGGGGATGTTGAATGAGCAGTTCTTC. Its translation is CASSPSIRAGMLNEQFF.

CDR3 bases: TGCGCCAGCAGCCCCGAACAGGTTGGGATCGGGGAGCTGTTTTTT. This translates into CASSPEQVGIGELFF. The rearrangement uses TRBV5-1 and TRBJ2-2; a weak D match, TRBD1 (5 bases). The germline CDR1 and CDR2 sequences are SGHRS and YFSETQ. V gave up 4 bases and J gave up 7 bases, with 17 bases separating them. The CDR3 covers 15 residues. The full variable domain, rest sourced from reference TRBV5-1 and TRBJ2-2, is KAGVTQTPRYLIKTRGQQVTLSCSPISGHRSVSWYQQTPGQGLQFLFEYFSETQRNKGNFPGRFSGRQFSNSRSEMNVSTLELGDSALYLCASSPEQVGIGELFFGEGSRLTVL.

This chain connects TRBV27 to TRBJ2-5; TRBD1 matches 10 bases. This CDR3 spans 14 amino acids. Germline lookup yields CDR1 MNHEY and CDR2 SMNVEV (reference sequence). The V gene end was trimmed by 6 bases and the J gene end by 7 bases; junction bases not matched to a gene: 8. CDR3 protein: CASRRQGARGTQYF. The DNA for the CDR3 is TGTGCCAGCAGGAGACAGGGGGCGAGAGGGACCCAGTACTTC.

The J gene is TRBJ1-2, the V gene TRBV29-1; D is unresolved. The germline V gene encodes CDR1 SQVTM and CDR2 ANQGSEA. CDR3 size: 11 residues. Trimming took 6 bases from V and 2 from J, leaving 7 bases between them. This CDR3 is CSVNGNYGYTF. DNA for the CDR3: TGCAGCGTGAACGGGAACTATGGCTACACCTTC. The whole variable domain, remainder taken from reference TRBV29-1 and TRBJ1-2, is SAVISQKPSRDICQRGTSLTIQCQVDSQVTMMFWYRQQPGQSLTLIATANQGSEATYESGFVIDKFPISRPNLTFSTLTVSNMSPEDSSIYLCSVNGNYGYTFGSGTRLTVV.

The V and J genes are TRBV27 and TRBJ1-4; maybe TRBD1 (5 bases). Trimming removed 7 bases from V and 7 bases from J, with 13 bases in between. Germline CDR1 is MNHEY and CDR2 is SMNVEV (reference sequence). The CDR3 contains 13 residues. The CDR3 loop reads CASKIGGGEKLFF. The CDR3 region has the DNA TGTGCCAGCAAGATTGGGGGAGGTGAAAAACTGTTTTTT.

The chain is built from TRBV5-4 and TRBJ2-5; no clear D gene. The CDR3 has 14 amino acids. CDR1 SGHNT and CDR2 YYREEE come from the germline V gene (reference sequence). Trimming stripped 0 bases from V and 5 bases from J, with 11 bases between. Here the CDR3 DNA reads TGTGCCAGCAGCTTGGAAGGTTGGGCGGAGACCCAGTACTTC. Translated, it gives CASSLEGWAETQYF.

The J gene is TRBJ2-2, the V gene TRBV9; weak D call: TRBD1 (6 bases). The CDR3 sequence is 17 residues long. In germline, CDR1 is SGDLS, CDR2 YYNGEE. V dropped 4 bases and J dropped 1 base, with 17 bases sitting between them. The CDR3 bases are TGTGCCAGCAGCCCCAATCCCGGGACACTGAACACCGGGGAGCTGTTTTTT. Its protein product is CASSPNPGTLNTGELFF. Full variable domain (remainder filled in from reference TRBV9 and TRBJ2-2): DSGVTQTPKHLITATGQRVTLRCSPRSGDLSVYWYQQSLDQGLQFLIQYYNGEERAKGNILERFSAQQFPDLHSELNLSSLELGDSALYFCASSPNPGTLNTGELFFGEGSRLTVL.

The chain joins TRBV14 to TRBJ1-1; D remains unclear. The germline gives CDR1 SGHDN, CDR2 FVKESK. Trimming took off 0 bases at V and 1 base at J, with 18 bases between the two ends. The CDR3 is 18 residues long. CDR3 amino acids: CASSQDQAPRPANTEAFF. The CDR3 DNA is TGTGCCAGCAGCCAAGATCAGGCCCCCCGCCCAGCGAACACTGAAGCTTTCTTT.

The rearrangement joins TRBV7-9 to TRBJ1-4, with 8 bases aligning to TRBD1. The CDR3 length is 17 residues. V dropped 5 bases and J dropped 5; count of bases not matched to a gene: 13. The V gene's germline CDR1 is SEHNR and CDR2 FQNEAQ (reference sequence). CDR3 protein: CASSQFGTGLINEKLFF. The CDR3 nucleotides are TGTGCCAGCAGCCAATTTGGGACAGGCCTAATCAATGAAAAACTGTTTTTT.

J is TRBJ1-2 and V is TRBV19; TRBD1 matches at 9 bases. Germline-derived CDR1 and CDR2 are LNHDA and SQIVND (reference sequence). V gave up 4 bases and J gave up 6 bases; unmatched junction bases: 9. The CDR3 has 15 residues. The CDR3 spells CASSTDRGAGNGYTF. CDR3 DNA sequence: TGTGCCAGTAGTACGGACAGGGGCGCAGGGAATGGCTACACCTTC.

The chain employs TRBV28 and TRBJ2-3; no clear D gene. The CDR3 covers 14 residues. V dropped 6 bases and J dropped 2 bases, with 12 bases sitting between them. Germline V gives CDR1 MDHEN, CDR2 SYDVKM. CDR3 amino acids: CASSSRLNTDTQYF. The CDR3 coding sequence is TGTGCCAGCAGCTCGCGACTTAACACAGATACGCAGTATTTT. Full variable domain (rest looked up from reference TRBV28 and TRBJ2-3): DVKVTQSSRYLVKRTGEKVFLECVQDMDHENMFWYRQDPGLGLRLIYFSYDVKMKEKGDIPEGYSVSREKKERFSLILESASTNQTSMYLCASSSRLNTDTQYFGPGTRLTVL.

This chain connects TRBV30 to TRBJ1-1; tentative D call: TRBD1 (5 bases). CDR3 length equals 15 residues. The germline gives CDR1 GTSNPN, CDR2 SVGIG (reference sequence). With 7 bases removed from V and 7 bases from J, the gap between germline ends came to 25 bases. Here the CDR3 reads CASIENDRTVFEAFF. CDR3 nucleotide sequence: TGTGCCTCGATTGAAAACGACAGAACCGTTTTTGAAGCTTTCTTT.

The chain links TRBV28 to TRBJ2-1, with D perhaps TRBD2 (6 bases). Trimming removed 5 bases at V and 5 bases at J, with 16 bases between. The germline V gene has CDR1 MDHEN and CDR2 SYDVKM. The CDR3 consists of 15 residues. CDR3 loop: CASSGPLAADNEQFF. The CDR3 DNA reads as TGTGCCAGCAGTGGACCGTTAGCGGCCGACAATGAGCAGTTCTTC.

The rearrangement links TRBV15 to TRBJ1-5; D is unclear. This CDR3 is built from 16 residues. Germline V gives CDR1 LNHNV, CDR2 YYDKDF (reference sequence). V was shortened by 0 bases and J by 4 bases, with 13 bases between the two germline ends. The CDR3 coding sequence is TGTGCCACCAGCAGAGATTTTTTAGGAGGGAATCAGCCCCAGCATTTT. It yields the protein CATSRDFLGGNQPQHF.